Below are 32 T cell receptor beta chains sequenced from a single sample in a study of identical twins. In TCRdb, the 5' RACE reads were re-called with MiXCR into one record per CDR3 protein. The sample carries about 470,000 distinct CDR3 sequences, 20% to 25% recorded once. The data also belong to a second study, concerning T cells expressing NK-cell markers.

The sample comprised CD4+ T cells sorted from blood. The receptors stem from a woman aged 18-29 years in good health.

The chain is built from TRBV20-1 and TRBJ2-3; 7 bases line up with TRBD2. The V and J ends lost 3 bases and 0 bases, in that order; junction bases with no gene match: 6. CDR3 size: 15 residues. From germline, CDR1 is DFQATT and CDR2 SNEGSKA (reference sequence). The CDR3 region has the DNA TGCAGTGCTAGTTTGGGGCGGGGGAGCACAGATACGCAGTATTTT. It codes for CSASLGRGSTDTQYF.

The genes are TRBV18 and TRBJ2-7, with 8 bases lining up with TRBD2. The germline gives CDR1 KGHSH, CDR2 LQKENI. CDR3 length: 15 residues. J gave up 7 bases and V 2 bases, and 10 bases lay outside the gene matches. The DNA of the CDR3 is TGTGCCAGCTCACCAGGAACGGGAGGGCCGCAGGAGCAGTACTTC. Translated: CASSPGTGGPQEQYF.

The chain couples TRBV30 to TRBJ1-2, with TRBD1 identical over 7 bases. After removal of 2 bases from V and 6 bases from J, the junction contained 6 bases not matched to a gene. This CDR3 has 13 residues. Germline V gene data show CDR1 as GTSNPN and CDR2 as SVGIG (reference sequence). Written as DNA, the CDR3 is TGTGCCTGGAGTTTGGGGACAGCACATGGCTACACCTTC. Protein product: CAWSLGTAHGYTF.

CDR3: CSARMGGDRNEQYF. CDR3 DNA sequence: TGCAGTGCCAGGATGGGAGGGGATAGGAACGAGCAGTACTTC. The chain joins TRBV20-1 to TRBJ2-7, with 7 bases matching TRBD2. The CDR3 contains 14 residues. V was pared by 6 bases and J by 5 bases, with 13 bases of the junction left unmatched. Germline values: CDR1 DFQATT, CDR2 SNEGSKA (reference sequence).

This clonotype came up a few times. The rearrangement uses TRBV7-9 and TRBJ2-1; 7 nucleotides agree with TRBD1. V lost 5 bases and J lost 8; bases outside the gene matches: 18. CDR3 size: 17 residues. Germline CDR1 and CDR2: SEHNR and FQNEAQ (reference sequence). DNA for the CDR3: TGTGCCAGCAGCCTCAGGGCAGACAGGGAGAATCGTCATGAGCAGTTCTTC. As protein: CASSLRADRENRHEQFF.

This chain connects TRBV20-1 to TRBJ2-1; 8 bases are a match to TRBD2. Unmatched junction bases numbered 17, after V lost 0 bases and J lost 7 bases. The germline CDR1 and CDR2 sequences are DFQATT and SNEGSKA (reference sequence). The CDR3 runs to 18 residues. Here the CDR3 reads CSARDLRWRGDLRNEQFF. The CDR3 DNA reads as TGCAGTGCTAGAGATCTTCGTTGGCGGGGGGATCTTAGGAATGAGCAGTTCTTC.

The CDR3 loop is CSAKTGGAGNTEAFF. CDR3 nucleotides: TGCAGTGCTAAGACAGGGGGCGCGGGGAACACTGAAGCTTTCTTT. The chain carries TRBV20-1 and TRBJ1-1, with 10 positions matching TRBD1. J was trimmed by 1 base and V by 4 bases; bases with no gene match: 6. Germline V CDR1 and CDR2: DFQATT, SNEGSKA (reference sequence). The CDR3 runs 15 residues.

V is TRBV5-1 and J is TRBJ2-1; D not certain. The CDR3 runs 13 residues. The germline gives CDR1 SGHRS, CDR2 YFSETQ. V gave up 7 bases and J gave up 8 bases, with 16 bases separating them. The CDR3 DNA sequence: TGCGCCAGCGGCGAAGTGAATTCGGATGAGCAGTTCTTC. The encoded protein is CASGEVNSDEQFF.

The V and J genes are TRBV5-6 and TRBJ2-1, with D hard to call. V lost 0 bases and J 7 bases, leaving 5 bases between the germline ends. The CDR3 is 12 amino acids. Germline-derived CDR1 and CDR2 are SGHDT and YYEEEE. Written as DNA, the CDR3 is TGTGCCAGCAGCTTGGGTGAGAATGAGCAGTTCTTC. This codes for CASSLGENEQFF.

The CDR3, as DNA: TGTGCCAGCAGCTTAAACTCTGTTTCGGAACCCCAAGCTTTCTTT. Its translation: CASSLNSVSEPQAFF. The chain has TRBV11-2 and TRBJ1-1, with no clear D. Germline assignment: CDR1 SGHAT and CDR2 FQNNGV. Trimming shortened V by 2 bases and J by 9 bases, and 19 bases separated the two germline ends. The CDR3 covers 15 residues.

The genes are TRBV20-1 and TRBJ1-6, with D possibly being TRBD1 (5 bases). Trimming removed 5 bases at V and 0 bases at J, with 11 bases between. This CDR3 is 15 amino acids long. The germline V gene has CDR1 DFQATT and CDR2 SNEGSKA (reference sequence). CDR3 loop: CSAQIDSSYNSPLHF. CDR3 DNA sequence: TGCAGTGCTCAGATAGACAGCTCCTATAATTCACCCCTCCACTTT.

In its sample, this clonotype was seen a few times. J is TRBJ2-5 and V is TRBV20-1; 11 bases are shared with TRBD1. V lost 3 bases to trimming and J lost 4 bases; unmatched junction nucleotides: 10. Germline CDR1 and CDR2: DFQATT and SNEGSKA (reference sequence). The CDR3 totals 16 residues. CDR3 sequence: CSASGTGTGGSETQYF. For the CDR3, the DNA is TGCAGTGCTAGTGGTACCGGGACAGGGGGATCAGAGACCCAGTACTTC.

This clonotype turned up a few times. The rearrangement joins TRBV6-5 to TRBJ2-7, with D hard to call. V dropped 4 bases and J dropped 4 bases, with 17 bases sitting between them. Germline V CDR1 and CDR2: MNHEY, SVGAGI. This CDR3 comprises 15 residues. This CDR3 reads CASSFRSRLAYEQYF. Written as DNA, the CDR3 is TGTGCCAGCAGTTTCAGGTCGAGACTCGCTTACGAGCAGTACTTC.

The chain joins TRBV5-6 to TRBJ2-1; unclear D gene. Germline-derived CDR1 and CDR2 are SGHDT and YYEEEE. The CDR3 sequence is 14 residues long. V lost 2 bases to trimming and J lost 3 bases, with 9 bases between them. The CDR3 here is CASSLKTHYNEQFF. The DNA for the CDR3 is TGTGCCAGCAGCTTAAAGACTCACTACAATGAGCAGTTCTTC.

In this sample, this clonotype turned up a few times. The CDR3 here is CASSLGVLPDTDTQYF. As DNA, the CDR3 is TGTGCCAGCAGCTTGGGGGTCCTCCCGGACACAGATACGCAGTATTTT. This chain connects TRBV11-3 to TRBJ2-3, with D perhaps being TRBD1 or TRBD2 (5 bases each). CDR3 length: 16 amino acids. Germline CDR1 SGHNT, CDR2 YENEEA. V was pared by 3 bases and J by 2 bases, with 15 bases between.

This clonotype has just a few counts. The rearrangement uses TRBV29-1 and TRBJ2-1; D may match TRBD1 or TRBD2 (5 bases each). Deletions cut 5 bases from V and 7 bases from J, with 18 bases between. From germline, CDR1 is SQVTM and CDR2 ANQGSEA. The CDR3 contains 14 residues. Here the CDR3 DNA reads TGCAGCGTTCGGGACCGTTATACTGGTAATGAGCAGTTCTTC. This gives the protein CSVRDRYTGNEQFF.

V and J are TRBV7-9 and TRBJ1-2, with 8 bases aligning to TRBD1. The CDR3 totals 14 residues. CDR1 SEHNR and CDR2 FQNEAQ come from the germline V gene (reference sequence). V was clipped by 6 bases and J by 6 bases; unmatched bases: 9. The CDR3 DNA is TGTGCCAGCAGTTTCCAGACAGGGGAACATGGCTACACCTTC. It codes for CASSFQTGEHGYTF.

The table lists this clonotype with a few counts. The chain couples TRBV20-1 to TRBJ2-4; the D gene is possibly TRBD2 (5 bases). The CDR3 extends over 15 amino acids. Trimming took off 5 bases at V and 0 bases at J, with 14 bases between the two ends. The V gene's germline CDR1 is DFQATT and CDR2 SNEGSKA (reference sequence). In DNA, the CDR3 is TGCAGTGCTCTCTTCGAGGGAAGAGCCAAAAACATTCAGTACTTC. It translates to CSALFEGRAKNIQYF.

The chain recombines TRBV20-1 with TRBJ2-7; D is unclear. V lost 5 bases, J lost 0 bases, and 11 bases lay in between. Germline V CDR1 and CDR2: DFQATT, SNEGSKA (reference sequence). The CDR3 totals 13 residues. DNA of the CDR3: TGCAGTGCTTCCACCGACACCTCCTACGAGCAGTACTTC. Translated, it gives CSASTDTSYEQYF.

The V and J genes are TRBV18 and TRBJ1-2; D ambiguous. V was shortened by 3 bases and J by 2 bases, with 10 bases between the two germline ends. CDR3 length: 14 residues. Germline CDR1 is KGHSH and CDR2 is LQKENI. The CDR3 DNA follows: TGTGCCAGCTCACCCTCTGGCTCCAACTATGGCTACACCTTC. This codes for CASSPSGSNYGYTF. Based on the CDR3 plus reference TRBV18 and TRBJ1-2, the full variable domain is NAGVMQNPRHLVRRRGQEARLRCSPMKGHSHVYWYRQLPEEGLKFMVYLQKENIIDESGMPKERFSAEFPKEGPSILRIQQVVRGDSAAYFCASSPSGSNYGYTFGSGTRLTVV.

The chain uses TRBV10-2 and TRBJ2-2; D is possibly TRBD2 (5 bases). This CDR3 comprises 15 residues. V lost 4 bases and J 4 bases, leaving 13 bases between the germline ends. The germline gives CDR1 WSHSY, CDR2 SAAADI. In DNA form, the CDR3 reads TGCGCCAGCAGTGTCCGGGGAGCACGCACCGGGGAGCTGTTTTTT. Its protein product is CASSVRGARTGELFF.

This clonotype was detected only a few times. J is TRBJ1-1 and V is TRBV20-1, with 7 nucleotides matching TRBD1. The CDR3 is 14 residues long. Per the germline V gene, CDR1 is DFQATT and CDR2 is SNEGSKA (reference sequence). Trimming removed 3 bases from V and 5 bases from J; junction bases left unmatched: 9. CDR3 loop: CSASQSTGITEAFF. The CDR3 DNA sequence: TGCAGTGCTAGCCAATCGACAGGGATAACTGAAGCTTTCTTT.

This clonotype was seen a handful of times. The rearrangement joins TRBV6-1 to TRBJ1-2; D not certain. CDR1 and CDR2 from the germline V gene are MNHNS and SASEGT. The CDR3 loop spans 14 amino acids. The germline V and J ends were trimmed by 1 base and 4 bases, with 10 bases remaining between them. DNA of the CDR3: TGTGCCAGCAGTGAAGAGGTGCGGGGCTATGGCTACACCTTC. Protein: CASSEEVRGYGYTF.

The chain employs TRBV5-1 and TRBJ2-1; 7 nucleotides line up with TRBD1. The CDR3 contains 14 residues. After removal of 4 bases from V and 8 bases from J, the junction contained 9 bases not matched to a gene. The germline V gene has CDR1 SGHRS and CDR2 YFSETQ. The CDR3 nucleotides are TGCGCCAGCAGCCCAGGACAGGAAGCCCATGAGCAGTTCTTC. It translates to CASSPGQEAHEQFF.

The rearrangement joins TRBV3-1 to TRBJ1-1; possibly TRBD1 for D (5 bases). V lost 1 base and J 0 bases, leaving 9 bases between the germline ends. Per the germline V gene, CDR1 is LGHDT and CDR2 is YNNKEL (reference sequence). The length of the CDR3 is 15 residues. The CDR3, as DNA: TGTGCCAGCAGCCAAGCGGGGGTTATGAACACTGAAGCTTTCTTT. Its protein product is CASSQAGVMNTEAFF.

This chain joins TRBV5-1 and TRBJ2-3; 8 bases line up with TRBD1. The CDR3 loop spans 16 amino acids. CDR1 is SGHRS, CDR2 YFSETQ, per germline. Unmatched junction bases numbered 7, after V lost 2 bases and J lost 2 bases. The CDR3, as DNA: TGCGCCAGCAGCTTTCAACAGGGGGTCCCCACAGATACGCAGTATTTT. Translating gives CASSFQQGVPTDTQYF.

The sample holds a few counts of this clonotype. The chain employs TRBV5-1 and TRBJ1-2; D might be TRBD1 (5 bases). The germline V gene has CDR1 SGHRS and CDR2 YFSETQ. V was pared by 0 bases and J by 5 bases, with 14 bases between. CDR3 length equals 15 residues. CDR3 in amino acids: CASSLDGGFGYGYTF. The CDR3 DNA sequence: TGCGCCAGCAGCTTGGACGGGGGATTTGGTTATGGCTACACCTTC.

This chain uses TRBV27 with TRBJ1-5; D unclear. CDR3 length equals 16 residues. The V and J ends lost 5 bases and 4 bases respectively, with 18 bases between them. Germline lookup yields CDR1 MNHEY and CDR2 SMNVEV (reference sequence). Written as DNA, the CDR3 is TGTGCCAGCAGTCCTACGATGGATGGCCAGAATCAGCCCCAGCATTTT. This translates into CASSPTMDGQNQPQHF.

Only a few counts were recorded for this clonotype. The chain couples TRBV20-1 to TRBJ1-1; D is unresolved. V gave up 0 bases and J gave up 5 bases, with 10 bases separating them. Germline V gene sequence: CDR1 DFQATT, CDR2 SNEGSKA (reference sequence). CDR3 length: 13 amino acids. CDR3 sequence: CSARETGRTEAFF. CDR3 DNA sequence: TGCAGTGCTAGAGAAACCGGGAGGACTGAAGCTTTCTTT.

The chain couples TRBV5-1 to TRBJ2-2; D gene ambiguous. This CDR3 is 14 amino acids long. The germline V gene encodes CDR1 SGHRS and CDR2 YFSETQ. The germline V and J ends were trimmed by 3 bases and 7 bases, with 13 bases remaining between them. Here the CDR3 DNA reads TGCGCCAGCAGCTACTCTAATATGGGCGGGGAGCTGTTTTTT. This gives the protein CASSYSNMGGELFF.

Only a few counts were recorded for this clonotype. This chain connects TRBV7-9 to TRBJ1-1, with D unclear. The CDR3 totals 15 residues. CDR1 is SEHNR and CDR2 is FQNEAQ in the germline V gene (reference sequence). V shed 6 bases and J shed 1 base, with 15 bases lying between them. In DNA form, the CDR3 reads TGTGCCAGCAGTCCACACGGGCAGTGGAACACTGAAGCTTTCTTT. Amino acid sequence: CASSPHGQWNTEAFF.

The chain uses TRBV5-1 and TRBJ1-4; weak D call: TRBD1 (6 bases). V lost 4 bases and J lost 3, with 13 bases in between. Germline-derived CDR1 and CDR2 are SGHRS and YFSETQ. This CDR3 contains 15 residues. Here the CDR3 DNA reads TGCGCCAGCAGCCCGGGGGCCATATCTAATGAAAAACTGTTTTTT. It specifies CASSPGAISNEKLFF.